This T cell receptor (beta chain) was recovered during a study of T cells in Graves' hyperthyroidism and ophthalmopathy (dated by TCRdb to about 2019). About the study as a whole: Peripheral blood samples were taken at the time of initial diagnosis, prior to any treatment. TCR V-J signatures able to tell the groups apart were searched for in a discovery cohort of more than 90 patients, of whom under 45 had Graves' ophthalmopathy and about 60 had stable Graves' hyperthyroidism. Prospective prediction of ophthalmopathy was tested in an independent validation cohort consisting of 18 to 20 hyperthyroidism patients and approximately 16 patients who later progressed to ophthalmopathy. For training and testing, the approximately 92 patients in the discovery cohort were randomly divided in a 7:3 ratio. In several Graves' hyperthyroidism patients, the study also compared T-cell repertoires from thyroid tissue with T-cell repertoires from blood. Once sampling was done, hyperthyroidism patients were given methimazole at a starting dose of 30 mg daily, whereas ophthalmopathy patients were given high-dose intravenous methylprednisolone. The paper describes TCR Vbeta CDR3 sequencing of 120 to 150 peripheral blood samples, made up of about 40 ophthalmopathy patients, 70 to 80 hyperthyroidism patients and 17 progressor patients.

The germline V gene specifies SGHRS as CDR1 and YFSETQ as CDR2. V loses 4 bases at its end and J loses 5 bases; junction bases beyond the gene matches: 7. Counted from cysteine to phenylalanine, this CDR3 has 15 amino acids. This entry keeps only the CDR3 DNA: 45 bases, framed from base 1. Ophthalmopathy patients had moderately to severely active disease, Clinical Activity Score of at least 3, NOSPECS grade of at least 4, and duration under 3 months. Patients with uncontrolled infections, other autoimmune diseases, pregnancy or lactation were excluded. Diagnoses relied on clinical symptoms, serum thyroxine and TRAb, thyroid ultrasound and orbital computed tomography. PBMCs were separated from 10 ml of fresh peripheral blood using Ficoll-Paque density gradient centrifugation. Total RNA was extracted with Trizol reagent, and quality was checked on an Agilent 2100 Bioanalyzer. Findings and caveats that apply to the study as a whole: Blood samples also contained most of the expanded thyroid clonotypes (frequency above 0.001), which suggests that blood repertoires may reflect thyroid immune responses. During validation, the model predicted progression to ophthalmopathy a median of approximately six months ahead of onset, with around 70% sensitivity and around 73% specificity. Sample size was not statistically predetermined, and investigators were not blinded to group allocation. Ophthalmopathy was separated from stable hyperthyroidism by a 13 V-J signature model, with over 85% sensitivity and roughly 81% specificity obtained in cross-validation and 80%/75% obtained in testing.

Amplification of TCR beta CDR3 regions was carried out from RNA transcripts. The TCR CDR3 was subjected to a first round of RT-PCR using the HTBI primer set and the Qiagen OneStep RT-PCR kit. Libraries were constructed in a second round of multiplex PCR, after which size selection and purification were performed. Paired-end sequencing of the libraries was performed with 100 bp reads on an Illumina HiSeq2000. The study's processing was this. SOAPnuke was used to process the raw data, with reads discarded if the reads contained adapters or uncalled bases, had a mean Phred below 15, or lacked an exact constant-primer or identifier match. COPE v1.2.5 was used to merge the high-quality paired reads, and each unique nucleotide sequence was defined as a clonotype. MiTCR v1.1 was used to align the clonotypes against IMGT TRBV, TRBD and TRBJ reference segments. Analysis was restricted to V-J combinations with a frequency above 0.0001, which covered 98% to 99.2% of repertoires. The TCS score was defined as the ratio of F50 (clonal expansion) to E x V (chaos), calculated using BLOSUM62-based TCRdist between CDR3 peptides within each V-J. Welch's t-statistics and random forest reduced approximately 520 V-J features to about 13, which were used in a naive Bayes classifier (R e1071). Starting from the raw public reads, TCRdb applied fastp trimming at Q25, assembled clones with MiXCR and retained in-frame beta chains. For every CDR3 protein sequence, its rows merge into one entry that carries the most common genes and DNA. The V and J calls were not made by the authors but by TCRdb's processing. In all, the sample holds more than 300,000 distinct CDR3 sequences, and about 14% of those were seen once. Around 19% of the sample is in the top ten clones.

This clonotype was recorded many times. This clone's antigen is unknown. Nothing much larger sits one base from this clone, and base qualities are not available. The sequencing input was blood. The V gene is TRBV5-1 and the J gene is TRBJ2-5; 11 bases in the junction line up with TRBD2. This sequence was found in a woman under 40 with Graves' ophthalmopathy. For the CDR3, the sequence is CASSPMTSGVETQYF. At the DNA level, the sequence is TGCGCCAGCAGCCCAATGACTAGCGGGGTTGAGACCCAGTACTTC.